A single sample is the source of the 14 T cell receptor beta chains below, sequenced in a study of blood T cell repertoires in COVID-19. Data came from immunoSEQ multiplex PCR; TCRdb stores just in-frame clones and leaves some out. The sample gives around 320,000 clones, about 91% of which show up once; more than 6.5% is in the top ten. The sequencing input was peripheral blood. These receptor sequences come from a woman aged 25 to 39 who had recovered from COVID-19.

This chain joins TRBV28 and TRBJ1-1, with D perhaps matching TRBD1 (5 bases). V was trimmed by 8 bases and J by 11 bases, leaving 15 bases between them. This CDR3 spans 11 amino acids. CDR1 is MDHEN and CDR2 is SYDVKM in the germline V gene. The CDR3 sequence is CASEVPGGAFF. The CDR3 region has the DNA TGTGCCAGCGAGGTCCCGGGGGGTGCTTTCTTT.

Here the CDR3 reads CASSIRRGSYNEQFF. The CDR3 bases are TGTGCCAGTAGTATACGCAGAGGCTCCTACAATGAGCAGTTCTTC. V usage is TRBV19 and J usage is TRBJ2-1; D gene ambiguous. Germline assignment: CDR1 LNHDA and CDR2 SQIVND (reference sequence). The CDR3 is 15 residues long. V lost 2 bases, J lost 0 bases, and 8 bases lay in between.

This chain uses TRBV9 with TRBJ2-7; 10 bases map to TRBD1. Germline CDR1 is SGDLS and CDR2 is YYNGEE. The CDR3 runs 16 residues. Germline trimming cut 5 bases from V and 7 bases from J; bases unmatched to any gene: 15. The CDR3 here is CASSPAPGTGAHEQYF. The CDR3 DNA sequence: TGTGCCAGCAGTCCTGCCCCCGGGACAGGGGCCCATGAGCAGTACTTC. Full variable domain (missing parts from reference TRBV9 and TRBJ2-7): DSGVTQTPKHLITATGQRVTLRCSPRSGDLSVYWYQQSLDQGLQFLIQYYNGEERAKGNILERFSAQQFPDLHSELNLSSLELGDSALYFCASSPAPGTGAHEQYFGPGTRLTVT.

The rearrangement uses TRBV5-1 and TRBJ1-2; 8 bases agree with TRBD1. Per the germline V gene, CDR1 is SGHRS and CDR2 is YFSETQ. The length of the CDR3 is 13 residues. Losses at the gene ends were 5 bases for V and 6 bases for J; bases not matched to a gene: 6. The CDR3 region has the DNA TGCGCCAGCAGTCGTGACAGGGGAGATGGCTACACCTTC. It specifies CASSRDRGDGYTF.

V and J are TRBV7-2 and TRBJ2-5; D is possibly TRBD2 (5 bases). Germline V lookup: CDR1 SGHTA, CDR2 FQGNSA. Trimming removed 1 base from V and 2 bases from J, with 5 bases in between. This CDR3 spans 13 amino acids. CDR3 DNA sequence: TGTGCCAGCAGCTTAGGGACTCAAGAGACCCAGTACTTC. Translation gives CASSLGTQETQYF.

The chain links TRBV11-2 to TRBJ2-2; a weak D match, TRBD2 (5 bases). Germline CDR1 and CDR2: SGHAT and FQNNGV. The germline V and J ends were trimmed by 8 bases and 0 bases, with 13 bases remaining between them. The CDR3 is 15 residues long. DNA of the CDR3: TGTGCCAGCTGGGAGACCCCCTCGAACACCGGGGAGCTGTTTTTT. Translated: CASWETPSNTGELFF.

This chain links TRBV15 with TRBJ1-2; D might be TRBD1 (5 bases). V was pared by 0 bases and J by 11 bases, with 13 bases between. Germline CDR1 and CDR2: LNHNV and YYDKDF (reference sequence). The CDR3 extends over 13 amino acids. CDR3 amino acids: CATSREMRGFYTF. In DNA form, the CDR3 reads TGTGCCACCAGCAGAGAAATGCGGGGCTTTTACACCTTC.

The CDR3 loop reads CASSETSGGFNEQFF. DNA of the CDR3: TGTGCCAGCAGCGAGACTAGCGGGGGCTTCAATGAGCAGTTCTTC. The chain couples TRBV9 to TRBJ2-1; 12 bases match TRBD2. Germline lookup yields CDR1 SGDLS and CDR2 YYNGEE. The CDR3 has 15 amino acids. J lost 6 bases, V lost 3 bases, and 4 bases had no gene match.

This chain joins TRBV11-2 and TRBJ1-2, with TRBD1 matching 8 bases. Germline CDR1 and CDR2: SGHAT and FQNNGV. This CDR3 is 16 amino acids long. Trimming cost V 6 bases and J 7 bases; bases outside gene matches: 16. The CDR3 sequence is CASRSILRGQGGGYTF. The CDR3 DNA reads TGTGCCAGCAGGTCGATCCTCAGGGGGCAAGGCGGTGGCTACACCTTC.

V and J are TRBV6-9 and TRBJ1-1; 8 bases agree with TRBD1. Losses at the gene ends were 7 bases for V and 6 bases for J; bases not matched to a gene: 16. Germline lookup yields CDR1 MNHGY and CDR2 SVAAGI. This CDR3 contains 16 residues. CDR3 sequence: CASTSKERQGLPEAFF. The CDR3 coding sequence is TGTGCCAGCACCTCCAAAGAAAGACAGGGGTTGCCTGAAGCTTTCTTT.

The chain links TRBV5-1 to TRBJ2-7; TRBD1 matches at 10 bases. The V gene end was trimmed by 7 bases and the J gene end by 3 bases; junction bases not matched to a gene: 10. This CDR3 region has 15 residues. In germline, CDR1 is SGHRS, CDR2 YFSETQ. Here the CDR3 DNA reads TGCGCCAGCTCTCTCCGGGGACAGGGGATCTACGAGCAGTACTTC. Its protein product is CASSLRGQGIYEQYF.

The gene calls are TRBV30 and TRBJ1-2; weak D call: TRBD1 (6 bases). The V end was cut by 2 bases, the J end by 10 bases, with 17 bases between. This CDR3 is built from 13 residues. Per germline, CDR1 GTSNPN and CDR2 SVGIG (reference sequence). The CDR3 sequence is CAWSRTGTRDYTF. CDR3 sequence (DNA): TGTGCCTGGAGTCGAACGGGGACACGGGACTACACCTTC.

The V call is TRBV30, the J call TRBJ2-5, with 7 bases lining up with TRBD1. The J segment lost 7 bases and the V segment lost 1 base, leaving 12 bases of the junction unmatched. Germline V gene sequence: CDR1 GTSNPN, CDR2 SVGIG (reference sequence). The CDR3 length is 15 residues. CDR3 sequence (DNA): TGTGCCTGGAGTGGGACAGGCGCTTCCCCAAGGACCCAGTACTTC. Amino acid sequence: CAWSGTGASPRTQYF. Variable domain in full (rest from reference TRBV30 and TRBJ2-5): SQTIHQWPATLVQPVGSPLSLECTVEGTSNPNLYWYRQAAGRGLQLLFYSVGIGQISSEVPQNLSASRPQDRQFILSSKKLLLSDSGFYLCAWSGTGASPRTQYFGPGTRLLVL.

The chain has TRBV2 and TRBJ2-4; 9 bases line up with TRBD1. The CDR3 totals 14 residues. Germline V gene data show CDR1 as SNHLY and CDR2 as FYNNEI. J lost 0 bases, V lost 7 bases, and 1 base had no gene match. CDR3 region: CASKQGAAKNIQYF. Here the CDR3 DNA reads TGTGCCAGCAAACAGGGGGCAGCCAAAAACATTCAGTACTTC. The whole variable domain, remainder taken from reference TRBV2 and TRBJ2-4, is EPEVTQTPSHQVTQMGQEVILRCVPISNHLYFYWYRQILGQKVEFLVSFYNNEISEKSEIFDDQFSVERPDGSNFTLKIRSTKLEDSAMYFCASKQGAAKNIQYFGAGTRLSVL.